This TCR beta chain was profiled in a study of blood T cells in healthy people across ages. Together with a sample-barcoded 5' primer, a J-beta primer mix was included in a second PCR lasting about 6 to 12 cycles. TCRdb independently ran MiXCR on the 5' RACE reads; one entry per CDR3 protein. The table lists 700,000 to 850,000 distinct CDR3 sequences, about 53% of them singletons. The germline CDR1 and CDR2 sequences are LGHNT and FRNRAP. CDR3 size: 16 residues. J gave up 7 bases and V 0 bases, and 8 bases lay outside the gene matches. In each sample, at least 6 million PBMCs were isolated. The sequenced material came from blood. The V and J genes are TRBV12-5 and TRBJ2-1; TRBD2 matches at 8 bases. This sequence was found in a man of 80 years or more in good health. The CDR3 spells CASGLVISGRMNEQFF. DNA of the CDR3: TGTGCTAGTGGTTTGGTAATAAGCGGGAGAATGAATGAGCAGTTCTTC.